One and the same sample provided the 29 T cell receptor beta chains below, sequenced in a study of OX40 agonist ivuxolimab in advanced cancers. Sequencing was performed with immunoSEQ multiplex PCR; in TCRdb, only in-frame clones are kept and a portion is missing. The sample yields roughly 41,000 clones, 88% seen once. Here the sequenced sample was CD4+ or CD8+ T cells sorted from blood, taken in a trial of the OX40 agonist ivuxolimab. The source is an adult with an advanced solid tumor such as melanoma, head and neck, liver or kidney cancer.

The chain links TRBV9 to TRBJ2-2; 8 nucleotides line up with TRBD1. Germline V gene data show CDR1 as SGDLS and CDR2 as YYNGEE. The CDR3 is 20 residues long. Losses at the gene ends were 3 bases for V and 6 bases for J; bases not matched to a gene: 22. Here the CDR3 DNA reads TGTGCCAGCAGCGCCCAAGCCCGGACAGGGAGGAGGATGTCCGCCGGGGAGCTGTTTTTT. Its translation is CASSAQARTGRRMSAGELFF.

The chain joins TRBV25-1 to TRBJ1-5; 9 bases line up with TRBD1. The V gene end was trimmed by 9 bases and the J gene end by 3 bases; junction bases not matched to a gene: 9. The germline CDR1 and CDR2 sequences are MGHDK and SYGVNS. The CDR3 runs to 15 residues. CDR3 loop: CASPRDRAFNQPQHF. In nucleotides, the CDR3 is TGTGCCAGTCCTAGGGACAGGGCGTTCAATCAGCCCCAGCATTTT.

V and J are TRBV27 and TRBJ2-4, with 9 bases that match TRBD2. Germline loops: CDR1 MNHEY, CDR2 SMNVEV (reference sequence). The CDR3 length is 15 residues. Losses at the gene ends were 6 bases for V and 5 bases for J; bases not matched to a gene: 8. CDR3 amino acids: CASSPSRLAENIQYF. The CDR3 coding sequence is TGTGCCAGCAGCCCCTCAAGACTAGCGGAAAACATTCAGTACTTC.

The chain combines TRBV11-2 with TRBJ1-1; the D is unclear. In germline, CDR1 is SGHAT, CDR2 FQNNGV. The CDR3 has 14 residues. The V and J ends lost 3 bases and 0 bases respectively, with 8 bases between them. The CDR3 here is CASSLMGVNTEAFF. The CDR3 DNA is TGTGCCAGCAGCTTGATGGGAGTGAACACTGAAGCTTTCTTT.

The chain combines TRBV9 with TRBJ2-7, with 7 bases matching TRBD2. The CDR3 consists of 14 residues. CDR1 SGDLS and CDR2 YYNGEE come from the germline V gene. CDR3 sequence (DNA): TGTGCCAGCAGCGAGTTCCCGGATGGAGCGGGAAAATGTGTC. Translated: CASSEFPDGAGKCV.

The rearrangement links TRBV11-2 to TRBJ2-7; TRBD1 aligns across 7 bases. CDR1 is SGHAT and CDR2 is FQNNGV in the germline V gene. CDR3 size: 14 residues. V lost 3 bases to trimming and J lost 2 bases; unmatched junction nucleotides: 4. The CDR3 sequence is CASSLADRTYEQYF. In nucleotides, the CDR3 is TGTGCCAGCAGCTTGGCGGACAGGACCTACGAGCAGTACTTC.

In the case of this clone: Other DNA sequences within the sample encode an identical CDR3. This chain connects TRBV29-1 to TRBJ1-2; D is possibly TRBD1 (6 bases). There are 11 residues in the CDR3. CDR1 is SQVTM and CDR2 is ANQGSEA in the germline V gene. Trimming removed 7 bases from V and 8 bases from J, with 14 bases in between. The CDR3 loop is CSGEQGGGYTF. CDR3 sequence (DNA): TGCAGCGGGGAACAGGGTGGGGGCTACACCTTC.

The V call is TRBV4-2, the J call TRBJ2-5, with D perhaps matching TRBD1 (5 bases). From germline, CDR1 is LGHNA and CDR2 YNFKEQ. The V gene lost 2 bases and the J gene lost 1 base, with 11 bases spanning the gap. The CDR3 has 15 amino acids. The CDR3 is CASSQPQGPQETQYF. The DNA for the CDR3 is TGTGCCAGCAGCCAACCGCAGGGCCCCCAAGAGACCCAGTACTTC.

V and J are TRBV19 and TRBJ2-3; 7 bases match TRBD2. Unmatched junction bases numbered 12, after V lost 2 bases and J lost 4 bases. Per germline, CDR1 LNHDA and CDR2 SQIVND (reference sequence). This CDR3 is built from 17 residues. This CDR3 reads CASSIRLSRGSADTQYF. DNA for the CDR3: TGTGCCAGTAGTATACGGTTGTCGCGGGGGTCCGCAGATACGCAGTATTTT.

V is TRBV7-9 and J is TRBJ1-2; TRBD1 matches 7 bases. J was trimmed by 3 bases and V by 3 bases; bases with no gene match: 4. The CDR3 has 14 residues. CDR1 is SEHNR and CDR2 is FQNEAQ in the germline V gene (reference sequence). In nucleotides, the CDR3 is TGTGCCAGCAGCTTTGGCCAGGGGGACTATGGCTACACCTTC. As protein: CASSFGQGDYGYTF.

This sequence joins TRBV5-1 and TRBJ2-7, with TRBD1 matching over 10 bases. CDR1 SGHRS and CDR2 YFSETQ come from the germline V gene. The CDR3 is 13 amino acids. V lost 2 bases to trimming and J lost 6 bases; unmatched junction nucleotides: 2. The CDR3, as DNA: TGCGCCAGCAGCTTCGGGACAGGGGTCGAGCAGTACTTC. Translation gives CASSFGTGVEQYF. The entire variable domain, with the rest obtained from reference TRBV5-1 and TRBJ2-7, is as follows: KAGVTQTPRYLIKTRGQQVTLSCSPISGHRSVSWYQQTPGQGLQFLFEYFSETQRNKGNFPGRFSGRQFSNSRSEMNVSTLELGDSALYLCASSFGTGVEQYFGPGTRLTVT.

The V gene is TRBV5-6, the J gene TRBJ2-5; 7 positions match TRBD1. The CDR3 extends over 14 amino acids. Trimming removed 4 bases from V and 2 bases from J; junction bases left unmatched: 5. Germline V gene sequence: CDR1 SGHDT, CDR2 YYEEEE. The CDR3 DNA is TGTGCCAGCAGCGCCTGGGACAGACAAGAGACCCAGTACTTC. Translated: CASSAWDRQETQYF.

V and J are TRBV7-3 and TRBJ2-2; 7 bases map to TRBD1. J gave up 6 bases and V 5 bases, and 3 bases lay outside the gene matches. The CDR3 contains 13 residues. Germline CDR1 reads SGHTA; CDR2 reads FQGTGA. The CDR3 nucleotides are TGTGCCAGCAGCCGAGGGGGCCCCGGGGAGCTGTTTTTT. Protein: CASSRGGPGELFF.

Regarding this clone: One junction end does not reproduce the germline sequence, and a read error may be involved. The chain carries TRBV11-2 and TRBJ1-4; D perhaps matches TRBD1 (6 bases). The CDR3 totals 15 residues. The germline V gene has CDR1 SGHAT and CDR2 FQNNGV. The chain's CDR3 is CASSLDGQWNEKLFF. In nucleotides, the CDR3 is TGTGCCAGCAGCTTAGATGGACAGTGGAATGAGAAACTGTTTTTT.

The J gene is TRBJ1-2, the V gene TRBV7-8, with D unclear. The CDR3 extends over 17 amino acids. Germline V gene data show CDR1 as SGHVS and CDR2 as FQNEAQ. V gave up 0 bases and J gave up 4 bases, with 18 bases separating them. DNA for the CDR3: TGTGCCAGCAGCTTAGCGCGAAGGGATGAGACTGGCTATGGCTACACCTTC. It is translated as CASSLARRDETGYGYTF.

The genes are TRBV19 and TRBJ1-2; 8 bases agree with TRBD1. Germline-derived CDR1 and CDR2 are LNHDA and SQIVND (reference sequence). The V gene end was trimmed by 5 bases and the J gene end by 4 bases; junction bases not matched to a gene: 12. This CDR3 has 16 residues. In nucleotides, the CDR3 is TGTGCCAGTAGTCGCATAGGGCAGGGGGCTTTCTATGGCTACACCTTC. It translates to CASSRIGQGAFYGYTF.

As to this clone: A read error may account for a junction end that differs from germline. CDR3 in amino acids: CASSFLPSGKVGETQYF. CDR3 in DNA: TGTGCTAGCAGCTTTCTTCCCTCTGGGAAGGTCGGCGAGACCCAGTACTTC. V gene TRBV7-7 combines with J gene TRBJ2-5; D unclear. The CDR3 is 17 residues long. CDR1 and CDR2 (germline): SSHAT, FNYEAQ (reference sequence).

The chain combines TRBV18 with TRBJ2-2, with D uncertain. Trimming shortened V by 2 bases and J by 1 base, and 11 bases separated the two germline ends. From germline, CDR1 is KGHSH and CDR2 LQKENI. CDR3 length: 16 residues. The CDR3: CASSPGLPGNTGELFF. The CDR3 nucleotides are TGTGCCAGCTCACCAGGTCTTCCGGGGAACACCGGGGAGCTGTTTTTT.

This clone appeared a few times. The CDR3 here is CASSPTGETEAFF. The CDR3 DNA reads as TGTGCCAGCAGCCCTACAGGGGAGACTGAAGCTTTCTTT. The genes are TRBV21-1 and TRBJ1-1; the table's TRBD1 call for D was not verified on the DNA. TRBV21-1 is deemed a pseudogene. The CDR3 spans 13 residues.

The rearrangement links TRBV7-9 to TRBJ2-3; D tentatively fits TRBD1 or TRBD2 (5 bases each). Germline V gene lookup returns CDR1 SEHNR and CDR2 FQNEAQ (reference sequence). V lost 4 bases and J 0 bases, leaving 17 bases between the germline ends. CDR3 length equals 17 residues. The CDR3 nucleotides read TGTGCCAGCAGCTCCCGGGTCGGCCGGGGCAGCACAGATACGCAGTATTTT. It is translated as CASSSRVGRGSTDTQYF.

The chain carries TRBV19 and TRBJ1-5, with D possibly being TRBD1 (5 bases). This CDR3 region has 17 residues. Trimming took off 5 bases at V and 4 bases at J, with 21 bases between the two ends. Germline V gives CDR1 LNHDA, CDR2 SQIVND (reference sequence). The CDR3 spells CASSDMTRGLNNQPQHF. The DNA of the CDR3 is TGTGCCAGTAGTGACATGACGAGGGGCCTAAATAATCAGCCCCAGCATTTT. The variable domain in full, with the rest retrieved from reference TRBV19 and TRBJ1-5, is DGGITQSPKYLFRKEGQNVTLSCEQNLNHDAMYWYRQDPGQGLRLIYYSQIVNDFQKGDIAEGYSVSREKKESFPLTVTSAQKNPTAFYLCASSDMTRGLNNQPQHFGDGTRLSIL.

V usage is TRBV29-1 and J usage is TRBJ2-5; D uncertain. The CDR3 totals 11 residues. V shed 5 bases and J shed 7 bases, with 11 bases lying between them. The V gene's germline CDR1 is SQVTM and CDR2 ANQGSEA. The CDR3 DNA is TGCAGCGTTTCGGCACCCGGGACCCAGTACTTC. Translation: CSVSAPGTQYF.

The CDR3 loop reads CATSRPGTGFTGELFF. The CDR3 DNA follows: TGTGCCACCAGCAGACCCGGGACAGGGTTCACCGGGGAGCTGTTTTTT. V usage is TRBV15 and J usage is TRBJ2-2; the match to TRBD1 covers 9 bases. The CDR3 totals 16 residues. From germline, CDR1 is LNHNV and CDR2 YYDKDF (reference sequence). V shed 2 bases and J 4 bases; nucleotides not matched to a gene: 5.

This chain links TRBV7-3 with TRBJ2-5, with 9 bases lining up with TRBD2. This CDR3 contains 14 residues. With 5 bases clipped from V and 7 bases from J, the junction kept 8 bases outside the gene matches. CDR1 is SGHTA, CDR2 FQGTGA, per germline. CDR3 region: CASSPLAGEGTQYF. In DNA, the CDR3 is TGTGCCAGCAGCCCTTTAGCGGGAGAGGGGACCCAGTACTTC.

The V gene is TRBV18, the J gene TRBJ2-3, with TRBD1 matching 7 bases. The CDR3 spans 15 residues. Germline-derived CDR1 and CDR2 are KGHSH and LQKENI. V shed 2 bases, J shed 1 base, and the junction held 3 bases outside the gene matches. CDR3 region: CASSPATGRTDTQYF. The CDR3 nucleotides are TGTGCCAGCTCACCAGCGACAGGGCGCACAGATACGCAGTATTTT.

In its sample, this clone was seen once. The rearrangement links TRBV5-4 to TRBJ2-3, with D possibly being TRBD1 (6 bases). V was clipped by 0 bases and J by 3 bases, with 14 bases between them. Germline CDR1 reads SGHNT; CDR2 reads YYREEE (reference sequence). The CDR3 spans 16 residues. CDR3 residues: CASSLALGAATDTQYF. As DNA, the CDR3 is TGTGCCAGCAGCTTGGCCCTGGGGGCGGCAACAGATACGCAGTATTTT. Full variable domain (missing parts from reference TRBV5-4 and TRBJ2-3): ETGVTQSPTHLIKTRGQQVTLRCSSQSGHNTVSWYQQALGQGPQFIFQYYREEENGRGNFPPRFSGLQFPNYSSELNVNALELDDSALYLCASSLALGAATDTQYFGPGTRLTVL.

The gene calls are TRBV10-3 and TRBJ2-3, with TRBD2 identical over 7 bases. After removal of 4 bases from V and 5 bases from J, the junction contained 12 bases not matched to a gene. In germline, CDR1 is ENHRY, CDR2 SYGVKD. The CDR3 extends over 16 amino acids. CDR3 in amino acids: CAISGASGTGGDTQYF. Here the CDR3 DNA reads TGTGCCATCAGTGGAGCCTCCGGGACGGGAGGAGATACGCAGTATTTT.

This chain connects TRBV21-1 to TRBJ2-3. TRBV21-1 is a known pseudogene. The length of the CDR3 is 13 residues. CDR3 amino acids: CASSNRITDTQYF. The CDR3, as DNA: TGTGCCAGCAGCAACCGCATAACAGATACGCAGTATTTT.

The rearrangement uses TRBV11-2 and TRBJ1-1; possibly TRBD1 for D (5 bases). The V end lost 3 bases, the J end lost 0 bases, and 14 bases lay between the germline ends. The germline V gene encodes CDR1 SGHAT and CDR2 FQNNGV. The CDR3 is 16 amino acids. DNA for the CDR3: TGTGCCAGCAGCTTCCCACCGGGGCTCTTGAACACTGAAGCTTTCTTT. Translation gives CASSFPPGLLNTEAFF.